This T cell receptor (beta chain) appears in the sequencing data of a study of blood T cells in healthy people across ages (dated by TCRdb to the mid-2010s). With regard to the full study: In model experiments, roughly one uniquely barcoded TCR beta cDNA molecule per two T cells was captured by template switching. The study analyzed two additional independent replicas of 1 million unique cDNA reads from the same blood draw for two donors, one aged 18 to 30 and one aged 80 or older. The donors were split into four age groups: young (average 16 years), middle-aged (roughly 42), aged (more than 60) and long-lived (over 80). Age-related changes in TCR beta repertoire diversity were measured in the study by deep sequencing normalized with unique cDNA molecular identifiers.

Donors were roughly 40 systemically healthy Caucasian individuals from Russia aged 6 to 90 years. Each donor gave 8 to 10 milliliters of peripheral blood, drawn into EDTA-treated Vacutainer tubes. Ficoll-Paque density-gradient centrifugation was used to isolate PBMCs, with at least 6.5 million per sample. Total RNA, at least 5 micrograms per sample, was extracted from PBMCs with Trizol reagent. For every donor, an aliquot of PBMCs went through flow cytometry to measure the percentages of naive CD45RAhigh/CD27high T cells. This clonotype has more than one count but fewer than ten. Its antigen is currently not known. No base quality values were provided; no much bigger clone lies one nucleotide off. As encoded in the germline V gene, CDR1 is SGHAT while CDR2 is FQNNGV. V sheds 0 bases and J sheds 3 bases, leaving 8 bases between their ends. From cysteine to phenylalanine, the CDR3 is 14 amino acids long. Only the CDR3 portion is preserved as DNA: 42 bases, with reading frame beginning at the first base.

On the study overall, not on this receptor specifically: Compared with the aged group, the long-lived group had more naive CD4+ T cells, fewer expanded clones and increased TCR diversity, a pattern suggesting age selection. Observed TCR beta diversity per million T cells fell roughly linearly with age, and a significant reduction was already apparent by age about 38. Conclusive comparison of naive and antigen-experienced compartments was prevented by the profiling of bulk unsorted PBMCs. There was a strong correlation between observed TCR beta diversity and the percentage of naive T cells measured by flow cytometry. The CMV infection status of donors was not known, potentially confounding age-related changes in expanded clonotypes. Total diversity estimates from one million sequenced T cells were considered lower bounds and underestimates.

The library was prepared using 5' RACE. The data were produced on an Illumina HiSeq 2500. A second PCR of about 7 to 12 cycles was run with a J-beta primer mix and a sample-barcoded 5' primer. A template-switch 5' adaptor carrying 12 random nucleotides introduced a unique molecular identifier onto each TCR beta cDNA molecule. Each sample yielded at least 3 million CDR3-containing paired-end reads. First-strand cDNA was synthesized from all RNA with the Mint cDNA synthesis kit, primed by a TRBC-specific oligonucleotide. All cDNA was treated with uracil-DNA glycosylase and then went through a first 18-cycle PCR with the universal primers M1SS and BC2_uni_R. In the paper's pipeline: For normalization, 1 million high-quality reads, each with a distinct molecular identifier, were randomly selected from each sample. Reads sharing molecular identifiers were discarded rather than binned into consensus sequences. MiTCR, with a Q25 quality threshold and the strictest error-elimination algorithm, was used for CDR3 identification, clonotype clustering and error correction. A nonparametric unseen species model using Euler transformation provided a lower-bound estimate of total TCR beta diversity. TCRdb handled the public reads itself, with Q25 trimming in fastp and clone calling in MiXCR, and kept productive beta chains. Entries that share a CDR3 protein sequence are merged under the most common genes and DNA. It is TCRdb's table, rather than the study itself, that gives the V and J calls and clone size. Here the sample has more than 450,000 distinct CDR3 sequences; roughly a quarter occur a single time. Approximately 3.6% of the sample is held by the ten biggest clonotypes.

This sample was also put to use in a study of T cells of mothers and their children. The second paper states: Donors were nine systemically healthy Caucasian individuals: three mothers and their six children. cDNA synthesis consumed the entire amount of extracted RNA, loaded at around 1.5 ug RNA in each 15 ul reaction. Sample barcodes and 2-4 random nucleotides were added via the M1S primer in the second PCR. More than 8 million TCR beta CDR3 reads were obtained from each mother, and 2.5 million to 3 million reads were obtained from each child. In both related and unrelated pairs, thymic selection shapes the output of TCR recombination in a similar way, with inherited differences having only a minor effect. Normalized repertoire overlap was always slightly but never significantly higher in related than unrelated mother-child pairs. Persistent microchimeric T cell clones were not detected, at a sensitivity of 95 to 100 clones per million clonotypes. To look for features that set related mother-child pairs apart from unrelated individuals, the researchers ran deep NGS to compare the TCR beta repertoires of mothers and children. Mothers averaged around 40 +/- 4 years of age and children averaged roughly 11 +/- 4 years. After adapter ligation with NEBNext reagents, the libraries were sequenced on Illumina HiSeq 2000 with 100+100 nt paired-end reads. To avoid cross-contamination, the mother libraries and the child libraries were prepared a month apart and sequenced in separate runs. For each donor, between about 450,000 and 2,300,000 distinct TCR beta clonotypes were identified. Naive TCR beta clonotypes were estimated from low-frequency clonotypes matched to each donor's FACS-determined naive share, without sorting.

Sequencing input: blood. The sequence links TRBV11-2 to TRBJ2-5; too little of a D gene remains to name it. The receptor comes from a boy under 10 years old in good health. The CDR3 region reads CASSLDVGKETQYF. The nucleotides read TGTGCCAGCAGCTTAGATGTAGGCAAAGAGACCCAGTACTTC.